The rows below give T cell receptor beta chains drawn from one sample of a study of blood T cell repertoires in COVID-19. The data were produced by immunoSEQ multiplex PCR, yet TCRdb's version contains in-frame clones alone and is incomplete. The data hold some 350,000 clones, with over 70% observed a single time. Input material: PBMCs or T cells enriched from blood (not recorded which). These receptors all stem from a man aged 30 to 39 who had recovered from COVID-19. Both conserved end residues are part of each CDR3. The D gene is left open where the match is weak. Clone size is not always given. Where it is, it says once, few, many or a class for expanded clones.

TRBJ2-7 . . TRBV4-2 TGTGCCAGCAGCCAAGAGGACAGCCAGGGAGACTACGAGCAGTACTTC CASSQEDSQGDYEQYF
TRBJ1-6 . . TRBV5-1 TGCGCCAGCAGCTTGTCGCCAGGGCCCCTTTCACCCCTCCACTTT CASSLSPGPLSPLHF
TRBJ2-7 TRBD1 . TRBV6-1 TGTGCCAGCAGTGAACACAGGGGAGTGTACGAGCAGTACTTC CASSEHRGVYEQYF
TRBJ1-5 . once TRBV7-9 TGTGCCAGCAGCTTAGCCACAGGGAATCAGCCCCAGCATTTT CASSLATGNQPQHF
TRBJ1-1 . . TRBV30 TGTGCCTGGAGTGAAGTGGCGGGCACTGAAGCTTTCTTT CAWSEVAGTEAFF
TRBJ2-7 . . TRBV27 TGTGCCAGCAGTCCCGCCCTCGGTAGCTCCTACGAGCAGTACTTC CASSPALGSSYEQYF
TRBJ2-5 . once TRBV24-1 TGTGCCACCAGTGACGGGGGCCAAGAGACCCAGTACTTC CATSDGGQETQYF
TRBJ1-2 TRBD1 . TRBV4-2 TGTGCCAGCAGCTACGACAGGGGAGGAAACTATGGCTACACCTTC CASSYDRGGNYGYTF
TRBJ1-2 TRBD1 few TRBV4-2 TGTGCCAGCAGCCAAGCTCAGGACAGGGCCGTTGGCTACACCTTC CASSQAQDRAVGYTF
TRBJ1-4 TRBD1 once TRBV28 TGTGCCAGCAGCCCAGGGGGCGCAACTAATGAAAAACTGTTTTTT CASSPGGATNEKLFF
TRBJ1-2 TRBD1 . TRBV28 TGTGCCAGCAGTCCAGGGACAGTCTATGGCTACACCTTC CASSPGTVYGYTF
TRBJ2-3 TRBD2 . TRBV6-6 TGTGCCAGCAGTCATAGCGGGGGCGAAGCAGATACGCAGTATTTT CASSHSGGEADTQYF
TRBJ1-1 TRBD1 once TRBV3-1/TRBV3-2 TGTGCCAGCAGCCCTCGACAGGGAAGGGACACTGAAGCTTTCTTT CASSPRQGRDTEAFF
TRBJ1-5 TRBD1 . TRBV24-1 TGTGCCACCAGTGATGGGACAGTGAATCAGCCCCAGCATTTT CATSDGTVNQPQHF
TRBJ1-1 . . TRBV3-1/TRBV3-2 TGTGCCAGCAGCCAAGATCTCGGGTACGAAATGAACACTGAAGCTTTCTTT CASSQDLGYEMNTEAFF
TRBJ2-3 TRBD2 . TRBV27 TGTGCCAGCAGCAGCCGACTAGCGGGGGGCCATTCCACAGATACGCAGTATTTT CASSSRLAGGHSTDTQYF
TRBJ1-6 TRBD1 . TRBV11-2 TGTGCCACTTCGACAGGGGTTAATTCACCCCTCCACTTT CATSTGVNSPLHF
TRBJ2-1 TRBD1 . TRBV10-1 TGCGCCAGCTCCTACCTCCGAGACAGGGGCTACAATGAGCAGTTCTTC CASSYLRDRGYNEQFF
TRBJ2-6 . . TRBV30 TGTGCCTGGACTACAGGGAAAACTGGGGCCAACGTCCTGACTTTC CAWTTGKTGANVLTF
TRBJ2-3 TRBD1 . TRBV24-1 TGTGCCACCAGCCAACGGACAGGGGAGGTCGCAGATACGCAGTATTTT CATSQRTGEVADTQYF
TRBJ1-6 TRBD1 . TRBV29-1 TGCAGCGTTGATCGGACAGGGTTTAATTCACCCCTCCACTTT CSVDRTGFNSPLHF
TRBJ2-3 . . TRBV6-7 TGTGCCAGCAGTTACTACCCCGGTCCCCCTTATCGCACAGATACGCAGTATTTT CASSYYPGPPYRTDTQYF
TRBJ2-3 TRBD2 . TRBV10-3 TGTGCCATCAGTGATATAAGCGGGGCAAGAGATACGCAGTATTTT CAISDISGARDTQYF
TRBJ2-1 . . TRBV14 TGTGCCAGCAGCCAACAGGCCGGTGAGCAGTTCTTC CASSQQAGEQFF
TRBJ2-7 TRBD1 . TRBV4-1 TGCGCCAGCAGCCAAGTGCGCGACAGGGGGAGTTACGAGCAGTACTTC CASSQVRDRGSYEQYF
TRBJ2-2 . once TRBV2 TGTGCCAGCAGTGAAAGCGTGTTGGAGCTGTTTTTT CASSESVLELFF
TRBJ2-6 . . TRBV28 TGTGCCAGCAGTCCGGAGGACTCATGGAGCTCTGGGGCCAACGTCCTGACTTTC CASSPEDSWSSGANVLTF
TRBJ1-6 TRBD1 . TRBV6-5 TGTGCCAGCAGTCTTCAGGGGGCTGTTAATTCACCCCTCCACTTT CASSLQGAVNSPLHF
TRBJ1-2 . . TRBV6-5 TGTGCCAGCAGTTACACAGGGATCGCTAACTATGGCTACACCTTC CASSYTGIANYGYTF
TRBJ2-7 . few TRBV27 TGTGCCAGCAGTTTAGGAGTCCGATACGAGCAGTACTTC CASSLGVRYEQYF
TRBJ2-3 TRBD1 . TRBV5-1 TGCGCCAGCAGCTTAGACGCGACAGGGTCCACAGATACGCAGTATTTT CASSLDATGSTDTQYF
TRBJ1-2 . few TRBV10-2 TGCGCCAGCAGTGAGTCGAGTCTTCACTATGGCTACACCTTC CASSESSLHYGYTF
TRBJ2-1 . . TRBV19 TGTGCCAGTAGTATAGACTCCAGGGTCCATGAGCAGTTCTTC CASSIDSRVHEQFF
TRBJ2-7 TRBD1 few TRBV28 TGTGCCAGCAGCACGCCCGGGACAGGGGTCTACGAGCAGTACTTC CASSTPGTGVYEQYF
TRBJ1-1 . few TRBV14 TGTGCCAGCAGCCAAGTGGGCTGGGGAGGGAACACTGAAGCTTTCTTT CASSQVGWGGNTEAFF
TRBJ2-5 TRBD1 . TRBV5-1 TGCGCCAGCAGGCGGGACAGGGCGGAAGAGACCCAGTACTTC CASRRDRAEETQYF
TRBJ1-1 . . TRBV5-8 TGTGCCAGCAGCTTGAAGTTAGACAGCCTATCGGGTACCGAAGCTTTCTTT CASSLKLDSLSGTEAFF
TRBJ1-4 . . TRBV28 TGTGCCAGCAGCCGGGGGGGCGTTGGCGAAAAACTGTTTTTT CASSRGGVGEKLFF
TRBJ1-1 TRBD1 . TRBV5-1 TGCGCCAGCAGCTTGGCGGCAGGGGGTGGTACTGAAGCTTTCTTT CASSLAAGGGTEAFF
TRBJ1-5 . . TRBV6-5 TGTGCCATTATGGACAGCTTCAATCAGCCCCAGCATTTT CAIMDSFNQPQHF
TRBJ1-6 . . TRBV9 TGTGCCAGCAGCGAACAGGGTTCCTATAATTCACCCCTCCACTTT CASSEQGSYNSPLHF
TRBJ2-1 TRBD2 few TRBV24-1 TGTGCCACCAGTGAACCAGGACTAGCGGGCTCTGAGCAGTTCTTC CATSEPGLAGSEQFF
TRBJ1-5 . . TRBV19 TGTGCCAGTAGTATAGATCCGGCAGGTCGCAATCAGCCCCAGCATTTT CASSIDPAGRNQPQHF
TRBJ2-7 . . TRBV19 TGTGCCAGTAGTATTGCGGCAGCCTACGAGCAGTACTTC CASSIAAAYEQYF
TRBJ2-5 TRBD1 . TRBV5-5 TGTGCCAGCAGCTTGGGACAGGGTGGGGTGGAGACCCAGTACTTC CASSLGQGGVETQYF
TRBJ1-5 . . TRBV27 TGTGCCAGCAGTTTAAATCCGTCATTGCGGCCCCAGCATTTT CASSLNPSLRPQHF
TRBJ1-1 . . TRBV5-6 TGTGCCAGCAGCTTTGGCACGGACAGTGAAGCTTTCTTT CASSFGTDSEAFF
TRBJ1-4 . . TRBV10-3 TGTGCCATCAGTGAGTCGGGGAGGGCTAATGAAAAACTGTTTTTT CAISESGRANEKLFF
TRBJ2-7 TRBD1 . TRBV28 TGTGCCATTCGACAGGGGGCTGGGGACGAGCAGTACTTC CAIRQGAGDEQYF
TRBJ2-7 TRBD2 . TRBV10-2 TGCGCCAGCAGACCCCCCGCCCGGGGGGGGAACGAGCAGTACTTC CASRPPARGGNEQYF
TRBJ2-4 . . TRBV6-5 TGTGCCAGCAGTCCACCCGGAGCCAAAAACATTCAGTACTTC CASSPPGAKNIQYF
TRBJ1-4 TRBD1 . TRBV27 TGTGCCAGCACGACCCAGGGGGCAAATGAAAAACTGTTTTTT CASTTQGANEKLFF
TRBJ1-1 . . TRBV5-1 TGCGCCAGCAGCTTGGAACAGAACACTGAAGCTTTCTTT CASSLEQNTEAFF
TRBJ2-1 TRBD1 . TRBV2 TGTGCCAGCAGTGAAGGGACAGGGTCCTACAATGAGCAGTTCTTC CASSEGTGSYNEQFF
TRBJ2-1 TRBD2 . TRBV7-3 TGTGCCAGCAGCTTAACGCCAAGCGGGGGTTACAATGAGCAGTTCTTC CASSLTPSGGYNEQFF
TRBJ2-7 TRBD2 . TRBV6-5 TGTGCCAGCAGTTATGCGGGGGTAGGCGAGCAGTACTTC CASSYAGVGEQYF
TRBJ2-7 TRBD2 few TRBV19 TGTGCCAGTACCTCCGGGACTAGCACTTACGAGCAGTACTTC CASTSGTSTYEQYF